This TCR beta chain originates from a study of T cell responses to AZD1222 COVID-19 vaccine. Pooling was applied to second doses at about 4 or about 12 weeks. The assay was immunoSEQ multiplex PCR, and TCRdb's table has in-frame clones only and misses some. In the table there are around 73,000 clones, approximately 89% of which are singletons. V was clipped by 5 bases and J by 3 bases; unmatched bases: 3. This CDR3 is built from 13 residues. Germline assignment: CDR1 SQVTM and CDR2 ANQGSEA. This specimen was peripheral blood, taken 28 days after the second AZD1222 dose. The clonotype was recovered from an adult who received the AZD1222 COVID-19 vaccine. The chain uses TRBV29-1 and TRBJ1-5; 8 bases align to TRBD1. CDR3 bases: TGCAGCGTTTCAGGGGGCTACAATCAGCCCCAGCATTTT. The encoded protein is CSVSGGYNQPQHF.